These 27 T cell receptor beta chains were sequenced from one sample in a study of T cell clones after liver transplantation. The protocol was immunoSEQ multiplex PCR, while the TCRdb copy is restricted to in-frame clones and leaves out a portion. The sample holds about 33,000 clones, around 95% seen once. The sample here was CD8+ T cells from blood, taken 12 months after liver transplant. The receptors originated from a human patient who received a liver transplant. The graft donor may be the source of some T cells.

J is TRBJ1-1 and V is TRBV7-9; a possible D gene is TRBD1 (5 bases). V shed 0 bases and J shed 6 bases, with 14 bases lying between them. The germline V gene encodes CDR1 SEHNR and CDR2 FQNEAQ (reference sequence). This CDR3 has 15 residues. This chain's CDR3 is CASSLAKRGKPEAFF. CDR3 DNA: TGTGCCAGCAGCTTAGCAAAACGGGGCAAACCTGAAGCTTTCTTT.

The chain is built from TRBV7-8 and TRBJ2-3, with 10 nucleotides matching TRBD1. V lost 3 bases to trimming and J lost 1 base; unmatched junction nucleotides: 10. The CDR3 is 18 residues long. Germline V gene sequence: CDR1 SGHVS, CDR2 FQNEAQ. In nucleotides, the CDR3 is TGTGCCAGCAGCTTCCCACGGACAGGGGGTAAGGGCACAGATACGCAGTATTTT. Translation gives CASSFPRTGGKGTDTQYF.

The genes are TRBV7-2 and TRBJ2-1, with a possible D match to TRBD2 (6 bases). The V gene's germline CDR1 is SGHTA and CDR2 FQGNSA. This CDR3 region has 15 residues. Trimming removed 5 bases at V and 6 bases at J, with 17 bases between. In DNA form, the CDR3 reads TGTGCCAGCAGCCCCTGGGGAGGTACTCTCAATGAGCAGTTCTTC. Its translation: CASSPWGGTLNEQFF.

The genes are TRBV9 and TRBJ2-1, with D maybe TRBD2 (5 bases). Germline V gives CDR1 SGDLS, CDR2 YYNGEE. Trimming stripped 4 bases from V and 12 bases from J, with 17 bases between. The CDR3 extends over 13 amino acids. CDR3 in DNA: TGTGCCAGCAGCCCCCCAAGGACTGAGTGGCAGTTCTTC. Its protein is CASSPPRTEWQFF.

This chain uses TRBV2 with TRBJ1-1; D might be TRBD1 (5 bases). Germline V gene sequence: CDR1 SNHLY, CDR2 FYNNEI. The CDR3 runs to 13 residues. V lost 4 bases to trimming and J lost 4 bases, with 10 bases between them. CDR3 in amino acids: CASSVGGSTEAFF. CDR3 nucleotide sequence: TGTGCCAGCAGTGTTGGGGGTTCCACTGAAGCTTTCTTT. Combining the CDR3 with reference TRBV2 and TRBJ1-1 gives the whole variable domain EPEVTQTPSHQVTQMGQEVILRCVPISNHLYFYWYRQILGQKVEFLVSFYNNEISEKSEIFDDQFSVERPDGSNFTLKIRSTKLEDSAMYFCASSVGGSTEAFFGQGTRLTVV.

The CDR3 protein is CASSLSPGAHQPQHF. CDR3 bases: TGTGCCAGCAGCTTATCCCCGGGAGCCCATCAGCCCCAGCATTTT. V is TRBV7-2 and J is TRBJ1-5; D remains ambiguous. This CDR3 is 15 amino acids long. Germline-derived CDR1 and CDR2 are SGHTA and FQGNSA. Trimming took off 2 bases at V and 5 bases at J, with 13 bases between the two ends.

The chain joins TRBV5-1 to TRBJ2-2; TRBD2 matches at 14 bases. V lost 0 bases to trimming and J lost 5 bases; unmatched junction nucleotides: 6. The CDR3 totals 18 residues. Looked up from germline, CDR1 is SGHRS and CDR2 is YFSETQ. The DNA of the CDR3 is TGCGCCAGCAGCTTGGCGGGACTAGCGGGAGTCGGGACCGGGGAGCTGTTTTTT. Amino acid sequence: CASSLAGLAGVGTGELFF.

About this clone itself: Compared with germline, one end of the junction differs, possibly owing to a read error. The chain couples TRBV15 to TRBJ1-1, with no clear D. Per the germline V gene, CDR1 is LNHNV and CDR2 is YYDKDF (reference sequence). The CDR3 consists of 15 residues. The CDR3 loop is CATSRDSRMKTEAFF. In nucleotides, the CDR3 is TGTGCCACCAGCAGAGATTCGCGGATGAAGACTGAAGCTTTCTTT.

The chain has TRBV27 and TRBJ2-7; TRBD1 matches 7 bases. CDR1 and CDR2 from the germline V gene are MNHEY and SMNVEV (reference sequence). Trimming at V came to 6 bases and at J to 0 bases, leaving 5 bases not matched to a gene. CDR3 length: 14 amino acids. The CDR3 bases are TGTGCCAGCAGCCCCCGGGACAGCTCCTACGAGCAGTACTTC. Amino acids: CASSPRDSSYEQYF.

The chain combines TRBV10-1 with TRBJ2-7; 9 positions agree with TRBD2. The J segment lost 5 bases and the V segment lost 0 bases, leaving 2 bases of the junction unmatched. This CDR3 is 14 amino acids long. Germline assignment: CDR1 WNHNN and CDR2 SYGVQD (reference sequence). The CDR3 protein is CASSESSGSHEQYF. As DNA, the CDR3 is TGCGCCAGCAGTGAGTCTAGCGGGAGCCACGAGCAGTACTTC.

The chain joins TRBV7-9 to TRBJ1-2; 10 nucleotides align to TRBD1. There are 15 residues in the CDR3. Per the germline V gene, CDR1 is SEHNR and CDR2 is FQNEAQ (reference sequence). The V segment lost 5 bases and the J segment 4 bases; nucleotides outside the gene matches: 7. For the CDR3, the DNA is TGTGCCAGCAGCCCTGGACAGGGGGGCCTCTATGGCTACACCTTC. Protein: CASSPGQGGLYGYTF.

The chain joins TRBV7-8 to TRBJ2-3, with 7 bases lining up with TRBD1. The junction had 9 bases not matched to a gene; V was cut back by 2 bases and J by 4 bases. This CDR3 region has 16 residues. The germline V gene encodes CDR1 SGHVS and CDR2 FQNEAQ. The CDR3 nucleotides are TGTGCCAGCAGCTTATCCCCGACAGGGACGGCAGATACGCAGTATTTT. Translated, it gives CASSLSPTGTADTQYF.

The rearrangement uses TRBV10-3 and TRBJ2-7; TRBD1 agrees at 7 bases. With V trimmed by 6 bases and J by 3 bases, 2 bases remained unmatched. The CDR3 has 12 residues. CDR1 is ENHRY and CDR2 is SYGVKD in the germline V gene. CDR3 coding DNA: TGTGCCATCAGAGGGGACAGCTACGAGCAGTACTTC. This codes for CAIRGDSYEQYF.

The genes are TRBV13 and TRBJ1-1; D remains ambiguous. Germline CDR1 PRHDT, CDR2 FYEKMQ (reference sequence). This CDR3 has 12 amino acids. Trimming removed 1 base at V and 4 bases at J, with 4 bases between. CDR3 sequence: CASSLDSTEAFF. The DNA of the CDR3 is TGTGCCAGCAGCTTAGACAGCACTGAAGCTTTCTTT. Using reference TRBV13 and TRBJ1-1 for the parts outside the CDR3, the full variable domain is AAGVIQSPRHLIKEKRETATLKCYPIPRHDTVYWYQQGPGQDPQFLISFYEKMQSDKGSIPDRFSAQQFSDYHSELNMSSLELGDSALYFCASSLDSTEAFFGQGTRLTVV.

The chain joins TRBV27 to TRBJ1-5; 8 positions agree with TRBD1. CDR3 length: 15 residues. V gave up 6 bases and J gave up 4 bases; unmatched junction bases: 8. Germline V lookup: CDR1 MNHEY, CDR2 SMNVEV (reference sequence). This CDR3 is CASSQGATGNQPQHF. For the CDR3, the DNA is TGTGCCAGCAGCCAGGGGGCTACCGGGAATCAGCCCCAGCATTTT.

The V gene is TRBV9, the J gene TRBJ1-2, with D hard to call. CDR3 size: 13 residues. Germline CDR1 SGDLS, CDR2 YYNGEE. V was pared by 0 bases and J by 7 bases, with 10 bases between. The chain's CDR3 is CASSVVEGGGYTF. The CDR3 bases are TGTGCCAGCAGCGTAGTAGAGGGCGGTGGCTACACCTTC.

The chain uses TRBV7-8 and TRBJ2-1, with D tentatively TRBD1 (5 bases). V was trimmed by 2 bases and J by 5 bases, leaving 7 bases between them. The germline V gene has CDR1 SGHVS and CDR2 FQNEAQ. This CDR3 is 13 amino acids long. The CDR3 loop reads CASSLLQDNEQFF. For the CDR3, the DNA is TGTGCCAGCAGCTTACTACAGGACAATGAGCAGTTCTTC.

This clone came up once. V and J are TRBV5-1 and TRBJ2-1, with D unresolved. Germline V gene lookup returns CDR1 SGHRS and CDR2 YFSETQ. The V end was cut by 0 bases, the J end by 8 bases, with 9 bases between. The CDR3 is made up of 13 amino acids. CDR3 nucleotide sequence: TGCGCCAGCAGCTTGGAGATTGGGGATGAGCAGTTCTTC. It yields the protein CASSLEIGDEQFF. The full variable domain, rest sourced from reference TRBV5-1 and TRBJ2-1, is KAGVTQTPRYLIKTRGQQVTLSCSPISGHRSVSWYQQTPGQGLQFLFEYFSETQRNKGNFPGRFSGRQFSNSRSEMNVSTLELGDSALYLCASSLEIGDEQFFGPGTRLTVL.

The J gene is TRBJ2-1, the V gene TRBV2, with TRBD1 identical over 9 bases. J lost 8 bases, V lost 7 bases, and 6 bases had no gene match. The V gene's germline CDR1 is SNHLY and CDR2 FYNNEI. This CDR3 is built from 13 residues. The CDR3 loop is CASTWTGEDEQFF. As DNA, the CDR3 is TGTGCCAGCACCTGGACAGGGGAGGATGAGCAGTTCTTC.

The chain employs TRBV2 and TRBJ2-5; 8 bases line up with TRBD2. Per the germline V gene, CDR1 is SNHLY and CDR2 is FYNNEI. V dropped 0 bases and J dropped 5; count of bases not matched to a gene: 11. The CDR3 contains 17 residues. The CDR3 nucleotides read TGTGCCAGCAGTGAAGCGCGTGGTAGCGGGATTTTGGAGACCCAGTACTTC. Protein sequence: CASSEARGSGILETQYF.

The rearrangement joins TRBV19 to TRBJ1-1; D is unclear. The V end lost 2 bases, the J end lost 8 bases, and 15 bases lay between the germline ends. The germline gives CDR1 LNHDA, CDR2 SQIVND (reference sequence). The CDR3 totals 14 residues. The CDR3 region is CASSILSPSPEAFF. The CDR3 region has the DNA TGTGCCAGTAGTATACTTTCACCGAGCCCGGAAGCTTTCTTT.

Written as DNA, the CDR3 is TGTGCCAGCAGCTTAGGGAGGAGTAGCTCTGGAAACACCATATATTTT. Its protein is CASSLGRSSSGNTIYF. The genes are TRBV7-2 and TRBJ1-3; D uncertain. CDR3 size: 16 residues. Per germline, CDR1 SGHTA and CDR2 FQGNSA. The ends were cut back, 1 base at V and 0 bases at J, with 10 bases in the middle.

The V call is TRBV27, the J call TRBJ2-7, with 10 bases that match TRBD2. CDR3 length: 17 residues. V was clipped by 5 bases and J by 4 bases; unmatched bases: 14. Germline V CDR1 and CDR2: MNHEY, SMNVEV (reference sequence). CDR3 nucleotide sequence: TGTGCCAGCAGTCCCACCTCTCCGATGGGACTAGCGTACGAGCAGTACTTC. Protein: CASSPTSPMGLAYEQYF.

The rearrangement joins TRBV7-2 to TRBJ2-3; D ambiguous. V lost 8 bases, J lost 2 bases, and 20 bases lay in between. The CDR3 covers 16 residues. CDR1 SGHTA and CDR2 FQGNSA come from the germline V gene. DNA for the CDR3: TGTGCCAGCGGGTATCTTCGCGGATTTACCACAGATACGCAGTATTTT. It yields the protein CASGYLRGFTTDTQYF. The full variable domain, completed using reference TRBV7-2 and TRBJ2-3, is GAGVSQSPSNKVTEKGKDVELRCDPISGHTALYWYRQSLGQGLEFLIYFQGNSAPDKSGLPSDRFSAERTGGSVSTLTIQRTQQEDSAVYLCASGYLRGFTTDTQYFGPGTRLTVL.

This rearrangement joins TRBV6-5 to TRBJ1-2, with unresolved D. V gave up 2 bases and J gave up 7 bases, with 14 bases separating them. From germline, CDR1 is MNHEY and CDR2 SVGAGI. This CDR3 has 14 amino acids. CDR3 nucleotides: TGTGCCAGCAGTTACCGGGAGGGCGGGGTTGGCTACACCTTC. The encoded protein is CASSYREGGVGYTF.

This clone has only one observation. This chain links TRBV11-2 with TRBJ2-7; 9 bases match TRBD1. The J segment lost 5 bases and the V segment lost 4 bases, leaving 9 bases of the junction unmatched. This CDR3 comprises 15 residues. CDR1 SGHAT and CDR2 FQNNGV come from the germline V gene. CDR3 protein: CASSYGQGKSDEQYF. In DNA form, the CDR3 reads TGTGCCAGCAGCTATGGACAGGGGAAGAGCGACGAGCAGTACTTC.

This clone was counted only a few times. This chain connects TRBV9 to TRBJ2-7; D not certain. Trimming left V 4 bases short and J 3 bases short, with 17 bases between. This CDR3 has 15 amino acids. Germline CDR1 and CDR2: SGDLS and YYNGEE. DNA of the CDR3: TGTGCCAGCAGCCCAGCCGGCCACTCCAACTACGAGCAGTACTTC. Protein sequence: CASSPAGHSNYEQYF.